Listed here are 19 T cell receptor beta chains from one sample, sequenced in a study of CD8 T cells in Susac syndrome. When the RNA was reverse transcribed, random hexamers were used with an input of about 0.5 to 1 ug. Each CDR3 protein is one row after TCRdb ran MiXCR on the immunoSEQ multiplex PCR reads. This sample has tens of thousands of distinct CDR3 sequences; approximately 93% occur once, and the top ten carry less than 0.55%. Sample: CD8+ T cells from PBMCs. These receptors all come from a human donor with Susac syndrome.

The CDR3 spells CASTEGGTSAYNEQFF. CDR3 bases: TGTGCCAGCACCGAGGGGGGGACTAGCGCTTACAATGAGCAGTTCTTC. The chain recombines TRBV13 with TRBJ2-1, with TRBD2 matching over 10 bases. J lost 4 bases, V lost 7 bases, and 10 bases had no gene match. Germline CDR1 reads PRHDT; CDR2 reads FYEKMQ (reference sequence). CDR3 length: 16 amino acids.

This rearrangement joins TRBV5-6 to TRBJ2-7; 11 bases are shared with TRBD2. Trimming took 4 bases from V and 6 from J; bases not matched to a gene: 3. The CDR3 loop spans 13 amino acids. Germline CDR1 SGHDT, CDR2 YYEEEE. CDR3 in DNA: TGTGCCAGCAGCCCAGGGACTAGCGGCGAGCAGTACTTC. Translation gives CASSPGTSGEQYF.

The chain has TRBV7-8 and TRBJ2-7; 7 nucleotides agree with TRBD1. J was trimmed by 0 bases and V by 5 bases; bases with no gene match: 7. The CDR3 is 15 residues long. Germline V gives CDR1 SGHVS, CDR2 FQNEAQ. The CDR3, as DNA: TGTGCCAGCAGCCAGTCGACAGGGAGCTCCTACGAGCAGTACTTC. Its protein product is CASSQSTGSSYEQYF.

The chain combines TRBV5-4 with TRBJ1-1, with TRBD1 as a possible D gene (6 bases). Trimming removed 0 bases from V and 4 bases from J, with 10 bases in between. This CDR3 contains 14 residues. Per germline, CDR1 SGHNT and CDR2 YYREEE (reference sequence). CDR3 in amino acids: CASSLGQDPTEAFF. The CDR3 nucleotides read TGTGCCAGCAGCTTGGGACAGGACCCCACTGAAGCTTTCTTT.

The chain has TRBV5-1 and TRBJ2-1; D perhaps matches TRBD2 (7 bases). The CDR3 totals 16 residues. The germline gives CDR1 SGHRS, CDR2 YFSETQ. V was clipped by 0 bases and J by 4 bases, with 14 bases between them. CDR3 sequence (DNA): TGCGCCAGCAGCTTGGGGGCGGGGGCGCGGTACAATGAGCAGTTCTTC. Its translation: CASSLGAGARYNEQFF.

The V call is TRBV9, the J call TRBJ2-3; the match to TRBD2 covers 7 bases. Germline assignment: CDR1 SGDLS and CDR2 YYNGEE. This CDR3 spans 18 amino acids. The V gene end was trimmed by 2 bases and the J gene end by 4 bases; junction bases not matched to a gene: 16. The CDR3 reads CASSVMPMGGGPSDTQYF. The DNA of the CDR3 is TGTGCCAGCAGCGTTATGCCGATGGGGGGAGGGCCCTCAGATACGCAGTATTTT.

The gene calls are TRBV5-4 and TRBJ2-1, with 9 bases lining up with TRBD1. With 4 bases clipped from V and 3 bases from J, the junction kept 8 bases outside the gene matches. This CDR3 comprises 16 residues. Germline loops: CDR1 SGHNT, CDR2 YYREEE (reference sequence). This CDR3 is CASSGTGQGNYNEQFF. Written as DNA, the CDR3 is TGTGCCAGCAGCGGTACGGGACAGGGAAACTACAATGAGCAGTTCTTC.

The CDR3 region has the DNA TGTGCCAGCAGCTTACGCGGATCGGGGGATACGCAGTATTTT. Translating gives CASSLRGSGDTQYF. The rearrangement links TRBV7-2 to TRBJ2-3; possibly TRBD2 for D (5 bases). Looked up from germline, CDR1 is SGHTA and CDR2 is FQGNSA. The CDR3 extends over 14 amino acids. V gave up 2 bases and J gave up 6 bases, with 12 bases separating them.

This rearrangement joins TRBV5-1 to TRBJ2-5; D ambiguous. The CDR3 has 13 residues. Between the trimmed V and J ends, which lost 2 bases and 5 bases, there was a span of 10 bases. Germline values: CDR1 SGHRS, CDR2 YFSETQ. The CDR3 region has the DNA TGCGCCAGCAGCTTCGGTGCGCCGGAGACCCAGTACTTC. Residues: CASSFGAPETQYF.

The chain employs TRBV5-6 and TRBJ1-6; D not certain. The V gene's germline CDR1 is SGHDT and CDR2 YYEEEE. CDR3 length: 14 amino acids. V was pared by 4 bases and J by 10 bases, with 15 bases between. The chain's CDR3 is CASSPQSFTSPLHF. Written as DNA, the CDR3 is TGTGCCAGCAGCCCACAGAGCTTTACATCACCCCTCCACTTT.

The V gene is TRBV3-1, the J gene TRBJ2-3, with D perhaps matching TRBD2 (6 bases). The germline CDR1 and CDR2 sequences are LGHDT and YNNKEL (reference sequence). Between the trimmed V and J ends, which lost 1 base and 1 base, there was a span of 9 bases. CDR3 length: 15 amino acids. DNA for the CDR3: TGTGCCAGCAGCCAAGGGGGGGTGGGCACAGATACGCAGTATTTT. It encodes CASSQGGVGTDTQYF.

CDR3 residues: CSADPGTSGTGELFF. CDR3 in DNA: TGCAGTGCGGATCCCGGGACTAGCGGCACCGGGGAGCTGTTTTTT. V gene TRBV20-1 combines with J gene TRBJ2-2; 11 nucleotides agree with TRBD2. V shed 6 bases and J 4 bases; nucleotides not matched to a gene: 7. This CDR3 comprises 15 residues. From germline, CDR1 is DFQATT and CDR2 SNEGSKA (reference sequence).

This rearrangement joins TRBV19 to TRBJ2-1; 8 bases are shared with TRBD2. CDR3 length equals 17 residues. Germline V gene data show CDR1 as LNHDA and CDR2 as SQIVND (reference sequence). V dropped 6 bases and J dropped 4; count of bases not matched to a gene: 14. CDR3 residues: CASRPSGTRIVYNEQFF. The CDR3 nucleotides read TGTGCCAGTAGACCCTCCGGGACTAGGATAGTATACAATGAGCAGTTCTTC.

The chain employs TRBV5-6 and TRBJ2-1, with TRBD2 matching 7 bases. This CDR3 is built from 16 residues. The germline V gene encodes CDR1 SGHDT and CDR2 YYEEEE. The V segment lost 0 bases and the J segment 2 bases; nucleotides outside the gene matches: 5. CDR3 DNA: TGTGCCAGCAGCTTGGGGGGAGGGAACCCCTACAATGAGCAGTTCTTC. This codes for CASSLGGGNPYNEQFF.

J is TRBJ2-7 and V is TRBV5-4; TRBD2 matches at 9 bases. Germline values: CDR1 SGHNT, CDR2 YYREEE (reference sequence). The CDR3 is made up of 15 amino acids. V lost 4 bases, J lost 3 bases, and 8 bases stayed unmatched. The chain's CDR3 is CASSGGGGAFYEQYF. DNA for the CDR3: TGTGCCAGCAGCGGGGGCGGGGGGGCCTTCTACGAGCAGTACTTC.

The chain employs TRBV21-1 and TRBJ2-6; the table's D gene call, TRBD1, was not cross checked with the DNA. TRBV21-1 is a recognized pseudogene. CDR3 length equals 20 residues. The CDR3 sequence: CASSKKGTGWSLSGANVLTF. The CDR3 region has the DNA TGTGCCAGCAGCAAAAAAGGGACAGGGTGGTCCCTCTCTGGGGCCAACGTCCTGACTTTC.

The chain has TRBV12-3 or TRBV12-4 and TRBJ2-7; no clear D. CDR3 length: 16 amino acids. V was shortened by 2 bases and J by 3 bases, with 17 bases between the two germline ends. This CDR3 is CASSLPPRPASYEQYF. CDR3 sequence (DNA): TGTGCCAGCAGTTTACCCCCCCGGCCAGCAAGCTACGAGCAGTACTTC.

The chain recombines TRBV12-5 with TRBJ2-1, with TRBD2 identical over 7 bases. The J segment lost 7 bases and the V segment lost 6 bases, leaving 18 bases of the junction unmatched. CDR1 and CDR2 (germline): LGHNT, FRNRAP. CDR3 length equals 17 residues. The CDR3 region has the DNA TGTGCTAGTGGCCTGGTTGGGACTACGCCGCGGGGGAATGAGCAGTTCTTC. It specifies CASGLVGTTPRGNEQFF.

The CDR3 is CASSLDPWTEAFF. CDR3 nucleotides: TGTGCCAGCAGCTTAGATCCCTGGACTGAAGCTTTCTTT. V and J are TRBV11-2 and TRBJ1-1; no reliable D call. The germline V gene has CDR1 SGHAT and CDR2 FQNNGV. V gave up 0 bases and J gave up 5 bases, with 7 bases separating them. The CDR3 runs 13 residues.